This TCR beta chain stems from a study of T cells in Graves' hyperthyroidism and ophthalmopathy. A 10 ml volume of fresh peripheral blood provided the PBMCs. This CDR3 has 15 residues. The germline V and J ends were trimmed by 2 bases and 6 bases, with 14 bases remaining between them. Study results and caveats: Model-based prediction identified ophthalmopathy a median around 6.5 months prior to its onset.

Ten or more counts support this clonotype. The antigen remains unidentified. Researchers amplified the TCR beta CDR3 regions from RNA transcripts. With the HTBI primer set, the TCR CDR3 went through a first round of RT-PCR. MiXCR was run by TCRdb on the multiplex PCR reads, yielding one entry per CDR3 protein. The sample lists roughly 520,000 distinct CDR3 sequences, approximately 25% occurring once. The sample comprised blood. The clonotype was recovered from a woman aged 25 to 39 with Graves' ophthalmopathy. This chain uses TRBV12-3 or TRBV12-4 with TRBJ1-5, with a possible D match to TRBD1 (6 bases). The CDR3 DNA sequence: TGTGCCAGCAGTTTAATGGGGGGCTGGGGTCAGCCCCAGCATTTT. Protein sequence: CASSLMGGWGQPQHF.